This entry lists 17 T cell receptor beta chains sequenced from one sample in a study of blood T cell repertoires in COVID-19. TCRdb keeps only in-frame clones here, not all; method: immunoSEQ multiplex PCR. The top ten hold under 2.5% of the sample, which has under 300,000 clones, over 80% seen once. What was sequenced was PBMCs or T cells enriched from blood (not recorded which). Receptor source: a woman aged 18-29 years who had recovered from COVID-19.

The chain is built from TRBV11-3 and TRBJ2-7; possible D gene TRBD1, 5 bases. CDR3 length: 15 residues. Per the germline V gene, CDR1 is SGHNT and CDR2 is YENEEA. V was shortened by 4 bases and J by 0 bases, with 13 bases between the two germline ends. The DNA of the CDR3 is TGTGCCAGCAGCTCCGGACACACGAGCTCCTACGAGCAGTACTTC. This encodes CASSSGHTSSYEQYF.

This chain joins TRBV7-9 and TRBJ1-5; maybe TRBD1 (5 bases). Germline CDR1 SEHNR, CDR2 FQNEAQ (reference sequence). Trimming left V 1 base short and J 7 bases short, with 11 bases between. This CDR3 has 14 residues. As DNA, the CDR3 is TGTGCCAGCAGCTTAGGGTCAGGGAAGCAGCCCCAGCATTTT. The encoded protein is CASSLGSGKQPQHF.

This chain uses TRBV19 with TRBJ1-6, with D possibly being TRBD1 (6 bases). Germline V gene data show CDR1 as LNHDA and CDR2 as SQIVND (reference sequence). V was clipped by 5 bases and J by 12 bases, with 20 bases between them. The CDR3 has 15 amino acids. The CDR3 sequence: CASSVRQDGGVPLHF. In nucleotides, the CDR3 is TGTGCCAGTAGTGTTCGACAGGATGGGGGGGTACCCCTCCACTTT.

CDR3 amino acids: CASSHRDTEAFF. The CDR3 nucleotides read TGTGCCAGCAGTCACCGGGACACTGAAGCTTTCTTT. V gene TRBV6-5 combines with J gene TRBJ1-1; no firm D call. Germline V CDR1 and CDR2: MNHEY, SVGAGI. Between the trimmed V and J ends, which lost 5 bases and 3 bases, there was a span of 7 bases. The length of the CDR3 is 12 residues.

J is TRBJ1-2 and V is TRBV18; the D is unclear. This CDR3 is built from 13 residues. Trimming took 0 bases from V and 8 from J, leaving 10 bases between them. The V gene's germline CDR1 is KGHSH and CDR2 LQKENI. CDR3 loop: CASSPPTTGGYTF. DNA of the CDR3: TGTGCCAGCTCACCACCCACTACGGGGGGCTACACCTTC. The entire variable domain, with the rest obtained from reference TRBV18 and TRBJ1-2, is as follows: NAGVMQNPRHLVRRRGQEARLRCSPMKGHSHVYWYRQLPEEGLKFMVYLQKENIIDESGMPKERFSAEFPKEGPSILRIQQVVRGDSAAYFCASSPPTTGGYTFGSGTRLTVV.

The CDR3 protein is CASLPILSETPADNEQFF. The CDR3 region has the DNA TGTGCCAGTTTACCCATTCTTTCCGAGACCCCGGCGGACAATGAGCAGTTCTTC. V and J are TRBV2 and TRBJ2-1; D not resolved. This CDR3 has 18 residues. Trimming cost V 9 bases and J 5 bases, with 29 bases left between them. The germline V gene has CDR1 SNHLY and CDR2 FYNNEI.

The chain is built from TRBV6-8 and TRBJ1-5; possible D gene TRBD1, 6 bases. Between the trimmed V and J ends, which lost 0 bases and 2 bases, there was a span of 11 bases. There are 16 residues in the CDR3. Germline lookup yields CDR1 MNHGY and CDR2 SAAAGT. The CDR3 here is CASSYSSRGGNQPQHF. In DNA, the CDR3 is TGTGCCAGCAGTTACTCGAGCAGGGGAGGCAATCAGCCCCAGCATTTT.

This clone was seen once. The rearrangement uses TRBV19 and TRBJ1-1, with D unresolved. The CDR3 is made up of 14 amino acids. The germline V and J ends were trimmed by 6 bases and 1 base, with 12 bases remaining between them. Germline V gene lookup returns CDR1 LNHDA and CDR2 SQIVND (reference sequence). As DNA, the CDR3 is TGTGCCAGTAGCCTAGGCGGTCCGAACACTGAAGCTTTCTTT. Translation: CASSLGGPNTEAFF.

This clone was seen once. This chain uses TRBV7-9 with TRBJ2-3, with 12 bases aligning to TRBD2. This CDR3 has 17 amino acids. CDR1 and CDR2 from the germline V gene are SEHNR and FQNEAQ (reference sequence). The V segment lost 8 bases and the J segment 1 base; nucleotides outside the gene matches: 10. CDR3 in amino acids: CASQRTSGVSGTDTQYF. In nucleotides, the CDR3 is TGTGCCAGCCAGCGGACTAGCGGGGTGTCGGGCACAGATACGCAGTATTTT.

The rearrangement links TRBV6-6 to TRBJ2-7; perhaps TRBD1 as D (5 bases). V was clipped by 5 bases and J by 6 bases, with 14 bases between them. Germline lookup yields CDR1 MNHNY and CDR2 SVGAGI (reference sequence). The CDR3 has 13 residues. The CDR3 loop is CASSPLKGREQYF. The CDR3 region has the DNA TGTGCCAGCAGTCCCCTGAAGGGGCGCGAGCAGTACTTC.

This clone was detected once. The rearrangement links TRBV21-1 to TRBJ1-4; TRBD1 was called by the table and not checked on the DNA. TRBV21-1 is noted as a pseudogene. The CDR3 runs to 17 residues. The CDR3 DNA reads TGTGCCAGCAGCTGGCGACAGGGGATTAGTACTAATGAAAAACTGTTTTTT. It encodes CASSWRQGISTNEKLFF.

Written as DNA, the CDR3 is TGTGCCAGCGGACAGGGTAGGAACACTGAAGCTTTCTTT. Amino acids: CASGQGRNTEAFF. The V gene is TRBV9, the J gene TRBJ1-1, with 8 positions matching TRBD1. CDR3 size: 13 residues. Germline-derived CDR1 and CDR2 are SGDLS and YYNGEE. The J segment lost 1 base and the V segment lost 7 bases, leaving 3 bases of the junction unmatched.

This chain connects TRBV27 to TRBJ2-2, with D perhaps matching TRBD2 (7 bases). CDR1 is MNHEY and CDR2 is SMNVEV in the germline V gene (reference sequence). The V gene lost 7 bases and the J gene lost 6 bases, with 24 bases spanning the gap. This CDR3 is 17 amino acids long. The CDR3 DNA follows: TGTGCCAGCACCGGGGGCCGCGGGGGCCTTACGGCCGGGGAGCTGTTTTTT. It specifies CASTGGRGGLTAGELFF.

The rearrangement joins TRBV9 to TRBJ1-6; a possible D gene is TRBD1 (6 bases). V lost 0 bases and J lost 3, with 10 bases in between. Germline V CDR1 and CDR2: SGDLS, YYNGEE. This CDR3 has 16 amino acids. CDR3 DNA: TGTGCCAGCAGCGTAGCGGACAGCGACTATAATTCACCCCTCCACTTT. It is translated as CASSVADSDYNSPLHF.

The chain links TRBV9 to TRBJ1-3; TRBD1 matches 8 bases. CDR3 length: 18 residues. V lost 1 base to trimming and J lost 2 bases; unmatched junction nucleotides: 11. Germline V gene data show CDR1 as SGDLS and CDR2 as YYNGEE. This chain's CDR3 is CASSVRQGSLGAGNTIYF. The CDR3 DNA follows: TGTGCCAGCAGCGTAAGACAGGGGAGTTTGGGGGCTGGAAACACCATATATTTT.

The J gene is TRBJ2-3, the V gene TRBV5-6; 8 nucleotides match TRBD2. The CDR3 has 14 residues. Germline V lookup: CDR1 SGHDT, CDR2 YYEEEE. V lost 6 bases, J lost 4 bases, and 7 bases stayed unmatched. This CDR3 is CASTLTGGADTQYF. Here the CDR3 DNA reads TGTGCCAGCACCTTAACGGGGGGGGCAGATACGCAGTATTTT. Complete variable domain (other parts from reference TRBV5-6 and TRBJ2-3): DAGVTQSPTHLIKTRGQQVTLRCSPKSGHDTVSWYQQALGQGPQFIFQYYEEEERQRGNFPDRFSGHQFPNYSSELNVNALLLGDSALYLCASTLTGGADTQYFGPGTRLTVL.

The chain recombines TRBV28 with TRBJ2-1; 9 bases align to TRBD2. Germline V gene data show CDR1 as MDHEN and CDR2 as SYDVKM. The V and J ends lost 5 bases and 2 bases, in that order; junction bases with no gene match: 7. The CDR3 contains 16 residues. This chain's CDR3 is CASSPRTSVPYNEQFF. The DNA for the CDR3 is TGTGCCAGCAGTCCAAGGACTAGCGTACCCTACAATGAGCAGTTCTTC.